Described below is a single TCR beta chain sequence and its context. The antigen remains undetermined. Extracted RNA was reverse transcribed into cDNA, the sequencing template. The method was immunoSEQ multiplex PCR; TCRdb's version includes in-frame clones alone and lacks a portion of them. The sample includes approximately 200,000 clones, less than 45% of them seen just once. As to treatment: oral pan-JAK inhibitor, 5-10 mg twice daily. PBMCs yielded sorted CD4+ and CD8+ T cells. V dropped 1 base and J dropped 7; count of bases not matched to a gene: 3. Per germline, CDR1 SGHTA and CDR2 FQGNSA. The length of the CDR3 is 14 residues. The data derive from a study of CD8+ T cells in alopecia areata. Overall study context: Oral tofacitinib (5 to 10 mg twice daily) was administered to treated patients. Points from the study as a whole: Greater clonality was observed in lesional scalp samples, especially alopecia totalis/universalis, versus normal scalp.

V gene TRBV7-2 combines with J gene TRBJ2-7, with 11 bases that match TRBD2. The clonotype comes from a human donor with alopecia areata. The material sequenced was CD4+ T cells sorted from blood, taken between weeks 36 and 40, from a patient treated with tofacitinib. The chain's CDR3 is CASSLEWTSGEQYF. The CDR3 bases are TGTGCCAGCAGCTTAGAATGGACTAGCGGGGAGCAGTACTTC.